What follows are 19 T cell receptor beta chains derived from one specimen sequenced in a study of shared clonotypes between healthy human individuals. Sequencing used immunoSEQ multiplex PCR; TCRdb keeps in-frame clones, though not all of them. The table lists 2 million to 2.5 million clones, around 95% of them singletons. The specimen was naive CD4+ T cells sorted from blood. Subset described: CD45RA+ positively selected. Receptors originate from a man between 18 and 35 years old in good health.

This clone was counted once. The CDR3 spells CASSQAGQSNYGYTF. CDR3 nucleotides: TGCGCCAGCAGCCAAGCTGGGCAGAGTAACTATGGCTACACCTTC. The rearrangement joins TRBV4-1 to TRBJ1-2; no clear D gene. The V end lost 1 base, the J end lost 1 base, and 10 bases lay between the germline ends. The CDR3 runs 15 residues. Germline V gene sequence: CDR1 MGHRA, CDR2 YSYEKL.

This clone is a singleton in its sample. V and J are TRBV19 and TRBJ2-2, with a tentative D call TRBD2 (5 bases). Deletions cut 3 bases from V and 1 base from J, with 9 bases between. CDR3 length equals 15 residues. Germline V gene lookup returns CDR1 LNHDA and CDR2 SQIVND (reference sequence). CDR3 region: CASSISGGNTGELFF. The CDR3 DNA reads TGTGCCAGTAGTATTTCCGGAGGGAACACCGGGGAGCTGTTTTTT.

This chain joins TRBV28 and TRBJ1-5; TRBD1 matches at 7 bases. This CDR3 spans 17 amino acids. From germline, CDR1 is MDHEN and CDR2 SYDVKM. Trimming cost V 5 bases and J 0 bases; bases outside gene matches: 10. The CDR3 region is CASSKGGQTYSNQPQHF. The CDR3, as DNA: TGTGCCAGCAGTAAAGGGGGACAGACATATAGCAATCAGCCCCAGCATTTT.

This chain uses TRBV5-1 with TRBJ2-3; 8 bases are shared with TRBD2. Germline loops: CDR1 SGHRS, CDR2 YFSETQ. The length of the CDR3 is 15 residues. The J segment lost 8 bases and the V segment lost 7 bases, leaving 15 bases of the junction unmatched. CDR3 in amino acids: CASSQAGVAARTQYF. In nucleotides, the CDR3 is TGCGCCAGCTCTCAAGCGGGAGTCGCAGCGCGTACGCAGTATTTT.

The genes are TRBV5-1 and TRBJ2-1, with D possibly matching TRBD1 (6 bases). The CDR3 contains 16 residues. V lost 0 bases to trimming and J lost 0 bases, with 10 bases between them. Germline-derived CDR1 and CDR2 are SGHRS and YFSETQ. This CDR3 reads CASSLGTVSSYNEQFF. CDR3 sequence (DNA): TGCGCCAGCAGCTTGGGGACAGTTAGCTCCTACAATGAGCAGTTCTTC.

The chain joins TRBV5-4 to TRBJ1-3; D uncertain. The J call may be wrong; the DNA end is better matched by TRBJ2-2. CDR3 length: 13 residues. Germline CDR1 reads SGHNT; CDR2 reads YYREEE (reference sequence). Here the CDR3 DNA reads TGTGCCAGCATGGCTGGGAACACCGGGGAGCTGTTTTTT. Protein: CASMAGNTGELFF.

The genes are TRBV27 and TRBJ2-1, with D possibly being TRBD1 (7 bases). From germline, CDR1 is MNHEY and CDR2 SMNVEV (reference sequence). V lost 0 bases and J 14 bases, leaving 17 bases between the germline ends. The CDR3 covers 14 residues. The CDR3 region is CASSLSPHDREEFF. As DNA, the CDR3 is TGTGCCAGCAGTTTATCGCCCCATGACAGGGAGGAGTTCTTC.

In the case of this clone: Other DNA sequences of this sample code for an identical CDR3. CDR3 sequence reads: CASSLVSSYEQYF. In DNA, the CDR3 is TGTGCCAGCAGCTTAGTTAGCTCCTACGAGCAGTACTTC. The chain carries TRBV7-2 and TRBJ2-7; no definite D call. The CDR3 contains 13 residues. The germline gives CDR1 SGHTA, CDR2 FQGNSA. V lost 1 base and J 0 bases, leaving 4 bases between the germline ends.

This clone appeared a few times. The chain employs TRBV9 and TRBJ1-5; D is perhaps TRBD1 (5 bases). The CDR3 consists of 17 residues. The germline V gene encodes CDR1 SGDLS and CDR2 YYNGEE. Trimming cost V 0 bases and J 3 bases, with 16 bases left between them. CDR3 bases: TGTGCCAGCAGCGTAGAAGGTCTCCGGGGGGTCAATCAGCCCCAGCATTTT. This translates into CASSVEGLRGVNQPQHF.

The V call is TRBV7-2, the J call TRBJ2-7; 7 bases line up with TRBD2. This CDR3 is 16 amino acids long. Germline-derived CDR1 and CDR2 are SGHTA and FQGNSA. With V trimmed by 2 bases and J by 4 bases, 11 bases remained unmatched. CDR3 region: CASSLLFWGGYYEQYF. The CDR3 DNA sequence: TGTGCCAGCAGCTTACTGTTCTGGGGGGGTTATTACGAGCAGTACTTC.

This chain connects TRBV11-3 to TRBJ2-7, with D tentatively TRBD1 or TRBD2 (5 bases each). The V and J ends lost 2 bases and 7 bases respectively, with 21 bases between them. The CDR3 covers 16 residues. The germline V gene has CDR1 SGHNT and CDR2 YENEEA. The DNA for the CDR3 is TGTGCCAGCAGCTTAAGCACCCGGGGCCATCCGGGGGAGCAGTACTTC. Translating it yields CASSLSTRGHPGEQYF.

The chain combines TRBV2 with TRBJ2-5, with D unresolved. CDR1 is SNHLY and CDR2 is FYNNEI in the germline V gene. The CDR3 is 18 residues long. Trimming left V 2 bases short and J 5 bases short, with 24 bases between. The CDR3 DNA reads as TGTGCCAGCAGTGAAAGGGTCCAAGTGGGGTCTTCGAGGGAGACCCAGTACTTC. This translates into CASSERVQVGSSRETQYF. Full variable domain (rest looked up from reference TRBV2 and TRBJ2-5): EPEVTQTPSHQVTQMGQEVILRCVPISNHLYFYWYRQILGQKVEFLVSFYNNEISEKSEIFDDQFSVERPDGSNFTLKIRSTKLEDSAMYFCASSERVQVGSSRETQYFGPGTRLLVL.

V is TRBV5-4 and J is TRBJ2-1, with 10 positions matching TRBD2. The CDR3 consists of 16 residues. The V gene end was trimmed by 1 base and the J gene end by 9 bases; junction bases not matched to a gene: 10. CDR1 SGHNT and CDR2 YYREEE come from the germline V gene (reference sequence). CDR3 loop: CASSLRTSGTSPEQFF. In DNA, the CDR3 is TGTGCCAGCAGCTTGAGGACTAGCGGAACTTCACCTGAGCAGTTCTTC.

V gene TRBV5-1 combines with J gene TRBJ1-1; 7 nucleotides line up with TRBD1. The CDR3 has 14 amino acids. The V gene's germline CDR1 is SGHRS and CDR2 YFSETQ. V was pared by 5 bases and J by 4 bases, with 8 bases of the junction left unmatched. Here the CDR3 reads CASRARQGATEAFF. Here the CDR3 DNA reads TGCGCCAGCAGAGCACGACAGGGCGCCACTGAAGCTTTCTTT.

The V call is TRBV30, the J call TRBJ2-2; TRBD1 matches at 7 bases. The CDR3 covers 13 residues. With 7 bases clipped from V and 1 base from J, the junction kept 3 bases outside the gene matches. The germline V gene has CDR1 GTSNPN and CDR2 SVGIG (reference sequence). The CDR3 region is CAFWTGNTGELFF. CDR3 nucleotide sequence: TGTGCCTTTTGGACAGGGAACACCGGGGAGCTGTTTTTT. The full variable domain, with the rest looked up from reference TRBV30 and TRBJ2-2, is SQTIHQWPATLVQPVGSPLSLECTVEGTSNPNLYWYRQAAGRGLQLLFYSVGIGQISSEVPQNLSASRPQDRQFILSSKKLLLSDSGFYLCAFWTGNTGELFFGEGSRLTVL.

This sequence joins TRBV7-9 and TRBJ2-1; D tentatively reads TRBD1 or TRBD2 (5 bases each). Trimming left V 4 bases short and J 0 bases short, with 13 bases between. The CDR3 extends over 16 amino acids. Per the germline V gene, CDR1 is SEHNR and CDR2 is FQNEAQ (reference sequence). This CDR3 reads CASSSFRDGSYNEQFF. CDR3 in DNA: TGTGCCAGCAGCTCATTCCGGGACGGCTCCTACAATGAGCAGTTCTTC.

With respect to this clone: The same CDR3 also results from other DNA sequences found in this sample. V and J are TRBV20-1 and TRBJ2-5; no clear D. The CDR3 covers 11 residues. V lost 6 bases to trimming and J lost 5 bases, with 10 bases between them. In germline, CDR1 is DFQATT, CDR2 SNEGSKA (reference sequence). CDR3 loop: CSARLGETQYF. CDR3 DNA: TGCAGTGCAAGACTGGGGGAGACCCAGTACTTC.

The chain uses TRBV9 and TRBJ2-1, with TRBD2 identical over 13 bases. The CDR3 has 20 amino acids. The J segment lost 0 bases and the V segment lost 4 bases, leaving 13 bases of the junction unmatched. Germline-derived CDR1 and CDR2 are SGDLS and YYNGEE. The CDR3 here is CASSPQVTSGRGNSYNEQFF. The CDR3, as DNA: TGTGCCAGCAGCCCTCAAGTCACTAGCGGGAGGGGGAACTCCTACAATGAGCAGTTCTTC.

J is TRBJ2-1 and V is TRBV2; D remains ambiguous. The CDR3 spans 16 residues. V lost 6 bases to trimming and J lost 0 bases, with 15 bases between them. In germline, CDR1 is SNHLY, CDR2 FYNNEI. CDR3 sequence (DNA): TGTGCCAGCAGGTTCTCTGGGTCAGGCTCCTACAATGAGCAGTTCTTC. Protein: CASRFSGSGSYNEQFF.